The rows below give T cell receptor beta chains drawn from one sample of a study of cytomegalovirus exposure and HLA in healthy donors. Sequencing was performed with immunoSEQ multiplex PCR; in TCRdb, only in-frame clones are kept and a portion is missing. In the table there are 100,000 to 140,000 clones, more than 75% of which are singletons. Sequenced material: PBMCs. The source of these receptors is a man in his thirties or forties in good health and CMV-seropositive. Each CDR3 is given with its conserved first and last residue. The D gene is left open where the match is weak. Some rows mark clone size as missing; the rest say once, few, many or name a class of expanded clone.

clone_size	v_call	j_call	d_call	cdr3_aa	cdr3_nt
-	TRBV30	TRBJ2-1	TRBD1	CAWGNRGRYNEQFF	TGTGCCTGGGGTAACAGGGGGCGATACAATGAGCAGTTCTTC
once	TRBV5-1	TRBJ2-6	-	CASSFAGAGANVLTF	TGCGCCAGCAGCTTTGCAGGGGCTGGGGCCAACGTCCTGACTTTC
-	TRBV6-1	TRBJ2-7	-	CASSGLGKGNYEQYF	TGTGCCAGCAGTGGGCTGGGAAAGGGGAACTACGAGCAGTACTTC
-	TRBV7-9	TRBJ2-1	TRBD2	CSSSFPGTSGDRDEQFF	TGTTCCAGCAGCTTCCCCGGGACTAGCGGGGACAGGGATGAGCAGTTCTTC
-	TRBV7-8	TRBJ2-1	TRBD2	CASSRYDWTSGAEQFF	TGTGCCAGCAGCCGTTACGACTGGACTAGCGGGGCTGAGCAGTTCTTC
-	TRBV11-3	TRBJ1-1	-	CASSLKGQGGTEAFF	TGTGCCAGCAGCTTAAAGGGGCAGGGAGGAACTGAAGCTTTCTTT
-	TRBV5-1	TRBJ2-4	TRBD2	CASSLGEVAGVIPVPKNSQYF	TGCGCCAGCAGCTTGGGTGAGGTAGCGGGGGTCATACCCGTTCCCAAAAACAGTCAGTACTTC
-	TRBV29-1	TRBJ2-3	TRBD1	CSTGQGAWDTQYF	TGCAGCACGGGACAGGGGGCCTGGGATACGCAGTATTTT
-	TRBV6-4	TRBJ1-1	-	CASRLTEAFF	TGTGCCAGCAGACTCACTGAAGCTTTCTTT
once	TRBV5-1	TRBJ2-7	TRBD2	CASSFGGGNSEQYF	TGCGCCAGCAGCTTCGGCGGGGGGAACAGCGAGCAGTACTTC
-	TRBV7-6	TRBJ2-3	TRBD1	CASSSTGGPDTQYF	TGTGCCAGCAGCTCGACAGGGGGCCCAGATACGCAGTATTTT
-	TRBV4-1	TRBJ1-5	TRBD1	CASSHNDRGNQPQHF	TGCGCCAGCAGCCACAACGACAGGGGCAATCAGCCCCAGCATTTT
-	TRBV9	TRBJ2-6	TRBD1	CASSSMTGGYAGANVLTF	TGTGCCAGCAGCTCTATGACAGGGGGGTATGCCGGGGCCAACGTCCTGACTTTC